A single sample gave rise to the 32 T cell receptor beta chains below, sequenced in a study of T cell responses to AZD1222 COVID-19 vaccine. Here immunoSEQ multiplex PCR was the method, and the copy in TCRdb shows in-frame clones only, minus some. The sample lists 75,000 to 80,000 clones, 60% to 85% occurring once. The starting material was peripheral blood, obtained 28 days after the second dose of the MenACWY control vaccine. The receptors stem from an adult who received the MenACWY meningococcal vaccine as a control.

There are a few counts of this clone. The V and J genes are TRBV29-1 and TRBJ2-2, with D perhaps matching TRBD1 or TRBD2 (5 bases each). This CDR3 contains 15 residues. V was pared by 6 bases and J by 2 bases, with 16 bases between. The germline V gene encodes CDR1 SQVTM and CDR2 ANQGSEA. CDR3 amino acids: CSVALGGLNTGELFF. The CDR3 DNA reads TGCAGCGTGGCTCTTGGGGGTTTAAACACCGGGGAGCTGTTTTTT.

The chain links TRBV2 to TRBJ2-2; no clear D. The CDR3 consists of 17 residues. The germline CDR1 and CDR2 sequences are SNHLY and FYNNEI. V lost 3 bases and J 5 bases, leaving 19 bases between the germline ends. CDR3 DNA sequence: TGTGCCAGCAGTGACATTGTAGGGCTAGTAGGTACCGGGGAGCTGTTTTTT. Its protein product is CASSDIVGLVGTGELFF.

The chain has TRBV9 and TRBJ2-7; D might be TRBD1 or TRBD2, each matching 6 bases. V was trimmed by 3 bases and J by 5 bases, leaving 15 bases between them. This CDR3 comprises 14 residues. CDR1 and CDR2 (germline): SGDLS, YYNGEE. Here the CDR3 reads CASSAGAGFHEQYF. CDR3 coding DNA: TGTGCCAGCAGCGCGGGGGCAGGGTTCCACGAGCAGTACTTC.

The chain has TRBV12-3 or TRBV12-4 and TRBJ1-1; unclear D gene. Between the trimmed V and J ends, which lost 3 bases and 0 bases, there was a span of 2 bases. The CDR3 loop spans 12 amino acids. CDR3 bases: TGTGCCAGCAGTTTGATGAACACTGAAGCTTTCTTT. This gives the protein CASSLMNTEAFF.

This clone came up once. The chain is built from TRBV4-1 and TRBJ2-7, with a weak D call TRBD2 (5 bases). Germline values: CDR1 MGHRA, CDR2 YSYEKL. CDR3 length equals 13 residues. Deletions cut 0 bases from V and 6 bases from J, with 9 bases between. DNA of the CDR3: TGCGCCAGCAGCCAAGATGAGGGCGGCGAGCAGTACTTC. Protein sequence: CASSQDEGGEQYF.

The table lists this clone with a few counts. The CDR3 sequence is CASRKDRATGELFF. As DNA, the CDR3 is TGTGCCAGCAGAAAGGACAGGGCCACCGGGGAGCTGTTTTTT. This rearrangement joins TRBV6-5 to TRBJ2-2; 8 nucleotides line up with TRBD1. Looked up from germline, CDR1 is MNHEY and CDR2 is SVGAGI. This CDR3 spans 14 amino acids. The V and J ends lost 6 bases and 4 bases, in that order; junction bases with no gene match: 4.

The chain combines TRBV19 with TRBJ1-5; D is unresolved. The CDR3 is 15 amino acids. CDR1 and CDR2 (germline): LNHDA, SQIVND (reference sequence). Trimming took 1 base from V and 3 from J, leaving 10 bases between them. The CDR3, as DNA: TGTGCCAGTAGTATAGGAGGAGTACCCAATCAGCCCCAGCATTTT. Its protein product is CASSIGGVPNQPQHF.

The table lists this clone with a count of one. The CDR3 sequence: CASSLPFSEAFF. For the CDR3, the DNA is TGTGCCAGCAGTCTCCCGTTTTCGGAAGCTTTCTTT. This chain joins TRBV7-2 and TRBJ1-1; D ambiguous. This CDR3 region has 12 residues. From germline, CDR1 is SGHTA and CDR2 FQGNSA. Trimming took 6 bases from V and 8 from J, leaving 13 bases between them. Variable domain in full (rest from reference TRBV7-2 and TRBJ1-1): GAGVSQSPSNKVTEKGKDVELRCDPISGHTALYWYRQSLGQGLEFLIYFQGNSAPDKSGLPSDRFSAERTGGSVSTLTIQRTQQEDSAVYLCASSLPFSEAFFGQGTRLTVV.

The chain employs TRBV5-4 and TRBJ1-2; TRBD1 matches 10 bases. The V segment lost 3 bases and the J segment 6 bases; nucleotides outside the gene matches: 5. This CDR3 is built from 14 residues. CDR1 and CDR2 (germline): SGHNT, YYREEE (reference sequence). CDR3 sequence (DNA): TGTGCCAGCAGCTCCGGGACAGGGGTGAATGGCTACACCTTC. This codes for CASSSGTGVNGYTF.

The chain carries TRBV6-1 and TRBJ1-2; the D gene is possibly TRBD1 (6 bases). The CDR3 sequence is 16 residues long. The V gene's germline CDR1 is MNHNS and CDR2 SASEGT. Between the trimmed V and J ends, which lost 3 bases and 3 bases, there was a span of 17 bases. For the CDR3, the DNA is TGTGCCAGCAGTGATAATGGACAGCCTTTGGACTATGGCTACACCTTC. The encoded protein is CASSDNGQPLDYGYTF.

The V and J genes are TRBV4-3 and TRBJ2-1; D possibly uses TRBD1 or TRBD2 (6 bases each). Germline V gene data show CDR1 as LGHNA and CDR2 as YSLEER. The CDR3 has 16 residues. Trimming pared 4 bases from V and 6 bases from J, leaving 19 bases between. CDR3 protein: CASSPMVGSGANEQFF. The CDR3 nucleotides are TGCGCCAGCAGCCCCATGGTCGGATCGGGGGCCAATGAGCAGTTCTTC.

The chain couples TRBV19 to TRBJ1-5, with a tentative D call TRBD1 (5 bases). Germline V lookup: CDR1 LNHDA, CDR2 SQIVND (reference sequence). Trimming shortened V by 6 bases and J by 7 bases, and 16 bases separated the two germline ends. The CDR3 consists of 14 residues. The CDR3 nucleotides read TGTGCCAGTAGAAGCGGGGGTTTTGAGCAGCCCCAGCATTTT. It codes for CASRSGGFEQPQHF.

This clone was counted only a few times. The rearrangement links TRBV19 to TRBJ2-1; possibly TRBD1 or TRBD2 for D (5 bases each). The CDR3 loop spans 14 amino acids. Germline V gene data show CDR1 as LNHDA and CDR2 as SQIVND (reference sequence). V was clipped by 3 bases and J by 8 bases, with 14 bases between them. The DNA of the CDR3 is TGTGCCAGTAGTATGGGTTCGAGGGGAGATGAGCAGTTCTTC. Translated, it gives CASSMGSRGDEQFF.

This clone was recorded once. V is TRBV5-1 and J is TRBJ1-1; TRBD1 matches 9 bases. Trimming at V came to 3 bases and at J to 1 base, leaving 4 bases not matched to a gene. The germline CDR1 and CDR2 sequences are SGHRS and YFSETQ. The CDR3 extends over 15 amino acids. CDR3 sequence reads: CASSWTGAKNTEAFF. CDR3 DNA sequence: TGCGCCAGCAGCTGGACAGGGGCAAAGAACACTGAAGCTTTCTTT. The full variable domain, its missing parts supplied by reference TRBV5-1 and TRBJ1-1, is KAGVTQTPRYLIKTRGQQVTLSCSPISGHRSVSWYQQTPGQGLQFLFEYFSETQRNKGNFPGRFSGRQFSNSRSEMNVSTLELGDSALYLCASSWTGAKNTEAFFGQGTRLTVV.

The genes are TRBV9 and TRBJ2-3; 12 nucleotides match TRBD2. Germline loops: CDR1 SGDLS, CDR2 YYNGEE. V gave up 4 bases and J gave up 2 bases; unmatched junction bases: 5. This CDR3 contains 16 residues. The CDR3 DNA reads TGTGCCAGCAGCCCCCGACTAGCGGGGGACACAGATACGCAGTATTTT. This codes for CASSPRLAGDTDTQYF. Filled out from reference TRBV9 and TRBJ2-3, the complete variable domain reads DSGVTQTPKHLITATGQRVTLRCSPRSGDLSVYWYQQSLDQGLQFLIQYYNGEERAKGNILERFSAQQFPDLHSELNLSSLELGDSALYFCASSPRLAGDTDTQYFGPGTRLTVL.

The chain combines TRBV28 with TRBJ1-1; D not certain. The CDR3 is made up of 13 amino acids. From germline, CDR1 is MDHEN and CDR2 SYDVKM. Deletions cut 1 base from V and 6 bases from J, with 9 bases between. The CDR3: CASSLSFGAEAFF. The CDR3 coding sequence is TGTGCCAGCAGTTTATCCTTTGGGGCTGAAGCTTTCTTT. The entire variable domain, with the rest obtained from reference TRBV28 and TRBJ1-1, is as follows: DVKVTQSSRYLVKRTGEKVFLECVQDMDHENMFWYRQDPGLGLRLIYFSYDVKMKEKGDIPEGYSVSREKKERFSLILESASTNQTSMYLCASSLSFGAEAFFGQGTRLTVV.

The genes are TRBV30 and TRBJ1-4; D remains ambiguous. Germline CDR1 and CDR2: GTSNPN and SVGIG (reference sequence). The V gene lost 3 bases and the J gene lost 8 bases, with 13 bases spanning the gap. The CDR3 contains 13 residues. CDR3: CAWRGLIGEKLFF. In DNA form, the CDR3 reads TGTGCCTGGAGAGGACTGATTGGCGAAAAACTGTTTTTT.

V and J are TRBV18 and TRBJ1-1; the D is unclear. The V end lost 6 bases, the J end lost 5 bases, and 13 bases lay between the germline ends. Per germline, CDR1 KGHSH and CDR2 LQKENI. This CDR3 spans 13 amino acids. CDR3 amino acids: CASSLGLNTEAFF. The CDR3 nucleotides are TGTGCCAGCTCTTTGGGATTAAATACTGAAGCTTTCTTT.

This chain joins TRBV3-1 (or the pseudogene TRBV3-2) and TRBJ2-5, with D unclear. The length of the CDR3 is 11 residues. V was trimmed by 6 bases and J by 1 base, leaving 3 bases between them. Germline values: CDR1 LGHDT, CDR2 YNNKEL (reference sequence). CDR3 sequence: CASSSQETQYF. In nucleotides, the CDR3 is TGTGCCAGCAGTTCCCAAGAGACCCAGTACTTC.

The chain uses TRBV6-5 and TRBJ1-5; TRBD1 agrees at 11 bases. CDR3 length: 15 residues. Trimming took 8 bases from V and 1 from J; bases not matched to a gene: 4. Germline CDR1 is MNHEY and CDR2 is SVGAGI. The CDR3 region is CASGRDRGSNQPQHF. The DNA for the CDR3 is TGTGCCAGCGGAAGGGACAGGGGGAGCAATCAGCCCCAGCATTTT.

The chain couples TRBV2 to TRBJ2-5, with D perhaps matching TRBD2 (6 bases). This CDR3 has 12 residues. From germline, CDR1 is SNHLY and CDR2 FYNNEI. The V end lost 7 bases, the J end lost 4 bases, and 10 bases lay between the germline ends. Here the CDR3 DNA reads TGTGCCAGCACAGGAGGGGCAGAGACCCAGTACTTC. It yields the protein CASTGGAETQYF.

This clone showed up just a few times. The chain joins TRBV2 to TRBJ1-1; possible D gene TRBD1, 5 bases. The CDR3 has 13 residues. From germline, CDR1 is SNHLY and CDR2 FYNNEI. Deletions cut 10 bases from V and 0 bases from J, with 12 bases between. CDR3 bases: TGTGCCACCAGACAGACAATGAACACTGAAGCTTTCTTT. Its protein is CATRQTMNTEAFF. Full variable domain (rest looked up from reference TRBV2 and TRBJ1-1): EPEVTQTPSHQVTQMGQEVILRCVPISNHLYFYWYRQILGQKVEFLVSFYNNEISEKSEIFDDQFSVERPDGSNFTLKIRSTKLEDSAMYFCATRQTMNTEAFFGQGTRLTVV.

The CDR3 here is CASSPGQGAYEQYF. The CDR3 coding sequence is TGTGCCAGCAGCCCGGGACAGGGGGCCTACGAGCAGTACTTC. The chain uses TRBV7-2 and TRBJ2-7; 11 bases are shared with TRBD1. Germline lookup yields CDR1 SGHTA and CDR2 FQGNSA. The CDR3 spans 14 residues. The J segment lost 2 bases and the V segment lost 5 bases, leaving 2 bases of the junction unmatched.

The V call is TRBV7-3, the J call TRBJ1-1, with TRBD1 as a possible D gene (6 bases). The CDR3 sequence is 13 residues long. The V end was cut by 6 bases, the J end by 3 bases, with 11 bases between. CDR1 and CDR2 (germline): SGHTA, FQGTGA. This CDR3 reads CASSRRGDTEAFF. The CDR3 DNA follows: TGTGCCAGCAGTCGTAGGGGGGACACTGAAGCTTTCTTT.

This chain connects TRBV20-1 to TRBJ1-5; no reliable D call. Germline CDR1 reads DFQATT; CDR2 reads SNEGSKA (reference sequence). This CDR3 comprises 13 residues. Trimming cost V 3 bases and J 2 bases, with 8 bases left between them. The DNA for the CDR3 is TGCAGTGCTAGTGGTATAGGCAATCAGCCCCAGCATTTT. Amino acid sequence: CSASGIGNQPQHF.

V gene TRBV5-1 combines with J gene TRBJ2-3; either TRBD1 or TRBD2 may supply D (5 bases each). This CDR3 region has 15 residues. Germline lookup yields CDR1 SGHRS and CDR2 YFSETQ. The V end lost 3 bases, the J end lost 5 bases, and 16 bases lay between the germline ends. CDR3 sequence: CASSWGISSGDTQYF. As DNA, the CDR3 is TGCGCCAGCAGCTGGGGGATATCCTCCGGAGATACGCAGTATTTT.

J is TRBJ2-1 and V is TRBV6-5, with D hard to call. The CDR3 has 12 amino acids. Germline V gene data show CDR1 as MNHEY and CDR2 as SVGAGI. V shed 6 bases and J shed 9 bases, with 12 bases lying between them. CDR3 amino acids: CASSWDLGEQFF. DNA of the CDR3: TGTGCCAGCAGCTGGGATCTCGGTGAGCAGTTCTTC.

This clone was seen at least ten times. The V and J genes are TRBV5-1 and TRBJ2-7; TRBD1 agrees at 8 bases. V dropped 1 base and J dropped 3; count of bases not matched to a gene: 6. From germline, CDR1 is SGHRS and CDR2 YFSETQ. The CDR3 contains 15 residues. This CDR3 is CASSLRTGKGYEQYF. CDR3 coding DNA: TGCGCCAGCAGCTTGAGGACAGGGAAGGGCTACGAGCAGTACTTC.

V usage is TRBV4-1 and J usage is TRBJ2-3; 7 bases are a match to TRBD1. The ends lost 0 bases at V and 6 bases at J; junction bases unmatched: 6. Germline V gene sequence: CDR1 MGHRA, CDR2 YSYEKL. The CDR3 spans 15 residues. For the CDR3, the DNA is TGCGCCAGCAGCCAAGAAGACAGGGTGACGGATACGCAGTATTTT. Translated, it gives CASSQEDRVTDTQYF.

This clone showed up just once. The chain is built from TRBV9 and TRBJ2-2; no reliable D call. Germline V gives CDR1 SGDLS, CDR2 YYNGEE. This CDR3 spans 13 amino acids. The germline V and J ends were trimmed by 1 base and 4 bases, with 5 bases remaining between them. CDR3 residues: CASSVMTTGELFF. In DNA form, the CDR3 reads TGTGCCAGCAGCGTAATGACCACCGGGGAGCTGTTTTTT.

As for this clone: This sample also contains other DNA sequences that code for the same CDR3. V usage is TRBV7-9 and J usage is TRBJ2-7, with D perhaps matching TRBD1 (5 bases). V was shortened by 2 bases and J by 3 bases, with 5 bases between the two germline ends. The CDR3 extends over 12 amino acids. CDR1 is SEHNR, CDR2 FQNEAQ, per germline (reference sequence). The CDR3 reads CASSLQGYEQYF. The CDR3, as DNA: TGTGCCAGCAGCTTACAGGGCTACGAGCAGTACTTC.

This clone was counted once. The rearrangement uses TRBV12-3 or TRBV12-4 and TRBJ2-5; D call uncertain. Between the trimmed V and J ends, which lost 1 base and 3 bases, there was a span of 6 bases. CDR3 size: 13 residues. CDR3 sequence: CASSLVLEETQYF. CDR3 sequence (DNA): TGTGCCAGCAGTTTAGTCCTGGAAGAGACCCAGTACTTC.